Each of the 23 T cell receptor beta chains below was sequenced from the same sample in a study of shared clonotypes between healthy human individuals. Generated by immunoSEQ multiplex PCR, the TCRdb table keeps only in-frame clones and is missing some. The sample lists around 940,000 clones; 76% were seen once. Sequenced sample: memory CD4+ T cells sorted from blood. Stated subset: CD45RA-negative fraction. The receptors shown here come from a man younger than 35 in good health.

The chain carries TRBV4-1 and TRBJ2-5; 9 positions match TRBD2. V trimming: 0 bases; J trimming: 1 base; junction bases outside the gene matches: 9. The CDR3 has 18 amino acids. Germline assignment: CDR1 MGHRA and CDR2 YSYEKL. The CDR3, as DNA: TGCGCCAGCAGCCAAGATCAGGAACTAGCGGGCGTCCAAGAGACCCAGTACTTC. Translating it yields CASSQDQELAGVQETQYF.

The chain carries TRBV5-4 and TRBJ2-7; tentatively, D is TRBD2 (6 bases). V lost 1 base to trimming and J lost 2 bases, with 13 bases between them. The CDR3 is 15 residues long. Germline loops: CDR1 SGHNT, CDR2 YYREEE (reference sequence). The CDR3 protein is CASSLSVAATYEQYF. The DNA for the CDR3 is TGTGCCAGCAGCTTGTCGGTAGCGGCGACCTACGAGCAGTACTTC.

This chain uses TRBV6-1 with TRBJ2-5, with 9 nucleotides matching TRBD2. Per the germline V gene, CDR1 is MNHNS and CDR2 is SASEGT. Trimming at V came to 1 base and at J to 5 bases, leaving 8 bases not matched to a gene. The CDR3 is made up of 16 amino acids. In DNA, the CDR3 is TGTGCCAGCAGTGAAGGACTAGCGGAGTATACGGAGACCCAGTACTTC. Its protein product is CASSEGLAEYTETQYF.

J is TRBJ1-2 and V is TRBV7-2; no firm D call. V was shortened by 4 bases and J by 6 bases, with 12 bases between the two germline ends. Germline assignment: CDR1 SGHTA and CDR2 FQGNSA. The CDR3 has 13 residues. CDR3 amino acids: CASSYAQAHGYTF. DNA of the CDR3: TGTGCCAGCAGCTACGCGCAGGCACATGGCTACACCTTC. Complete variable domain (other parts from reference TRBV7-2 and TRBJ1-2): GAGVSQSPSNKVTEKGKDVELRCDPISGHTALYWYRQSLGQGLEFLIYFQGNSAPDKSGLPSDRFSAERTGGSVSTLTIQRTQQEDSAVYLCASSYAQAHGYTFGSGTRLTVV.

This clone was counted many times. The chain employs TRBV21-1 and TRBJ1-2; the table assigns TRBD1, which was not confirmed against the DNA. TRBV21-1 counts as a pseudogene. The CDR3 contains 15 residues. The CDR3 here is CASSVRTANFYGYTF. As DNA, the CDR3 is TGTGCCAGCAGCGTCCGGACAGCCAATTTCTATGGCTACACCTTC.

This chain uses TRBV30 with TRBJ1-6; D is perhaps TRBD1 (5 bases). This CDR3 spans 16 amino acids. V was cut by 2 bases and J by 0 bases, with 11 bases left in between. Germline V gene lookup returns CDR1 GTSNPN and CDR2 SVGIG (reference sequence). CDR3 nucleotide sequence: TGTGCCTGGAGTCCCGTGGGGGGCTCCTATAATTCACCCCTCCACTTT. Its protein product is CAWSPVGGSYNSPLHF.

This clone was observed a few times. J is TRBJ2-5 and V is TRBV28; possibly TRBD1 or TRBD2 for D (5 bases each). V lost 2 bases, J lost 5 bases, and 15 bases lay in between. From germline, CDR1 is MDHEN and CDR2 SYDVKM. CDR3 length: 15 amino acids. In DNA, the CDR3 is TGTGCCAGCAGTTTAAGCCCGGGGCCATGGGAGACCCAGTACTTC. It encodes CASSLSPGPWETQYF.

The gene calls are TRBV28 and TRBJ1-1; maybe TRBD1 (5 bases). The length of the CDR3 is 13 residues. Trimming cost V 6 bases and J 3 bases, with 11 bases left between them. Germline CDR1 MDHEN, CDR2 SYDVKM. The CDR3 sequence is CASRRDLYTEAFF. The DNA of the CDR3 is TGTGCCAGCAGAAGGGACCTCTACACTGAAGCTTTCTTT.

This clone was counted between two and nine times. The chain combines TRBV20-1 with TRBJ1-1, with D unresolved. CDR1 is DFQATT and CDR2 is SNEGSKA in the germline V gene (reference sequence). The CDR3 loop spans 10 amino acids. V dropped 2 bases and J dropped 5 bases, with 3 bases sitting between them. CDR3 sequence: CSARFTEAFF. For the CDR3, the DNA is TGCAGTGCTAGATTTACTGAAGCTTTCTTT.

The rearrangement links TRBV7-2 to TRBJ2-1; no clear D gene. The germline CDR1 and CDR2 sequences are SGHTA and FQGNSA. Trimming cost V 1 base and J 7 bases, with 5 bases left between them. The CDR3 extends over 12 amino acids. CDR3 residues: CASSLDRNEQFF. Written as DNA, the CDR3 is TGTGCCAGCAGCTTAGATCGGAATGAGCAGTTCTTC.

The chain is built from TRBV28 and TRBJ2-4; a weak D match, TRBD1 (5 bases). CDR3 length: 13 amino acids. The germline CDR1 and CDR2 sequences are MDHEN and SYDVKM. V lost 4 bases to trimming and J lost 6 bases, with 10 bases between them. CDR3 coding DNA: TGTGCCAGCAGTTCCTCCGACAGAAACATTCAGTACTTC. Translating gives CASSSSDRNIQYF.

The chain carries TRBV30 and TRBJ1-1; 10 bases fit TRBD1. The CDR3 consists of 14 residues. V was clipped by 5 bases and J by 4 bases; unmatched bases: 7. Germline V CDR1 and CDR2: GTSNPN, SVGIG (reference sequence). CDR3 region: CAWGAGTGVTEAFF. The CDR3 DNA is TGTGCCTGGGGGGCCGGGACAGGGGTCACTGAAGCTTTCTTT. The variable domain in full, completed from reference TRBV30 and TRBJ1-1, reads SQTIHQWPATLVQPVGSPLSLECTVEGTSNPNLYWYRQAAGRGLQLLFYSVGIGQISSEVPQNLSASRPQDRQFILSSKKLLLSDSGFYLCAWGAGTGVTEAFFGQGTRLTVV.

As DNA, the CDR3 is TGTGCCAGAAGTGGGGACGAGCAGTACTTC. Translation gives CARSGDEQYF. This sequence joins TRBV5-3 and TRBJ2-7; D is unclear. TRBV5-3 is flagged as an ORF with uncertain function. With 5 bases removed from V and 5 bases from J, the gap between germline ends came to 5 bases. This CDR3 region has 10 residues.

The rearrangement joins TRBV14 to TRBJ1-2; perhaps TRBD1 as D (5 bases). V dropped 4 bases and J dropped 4 bases, with 22 bases sitting between them. CDR1 is SGHDN, CDR2 FVKESK, per germline. This CDR3 has 17 amino acids. CDR3: CASSRGGTAPTRYGYTF. CDR3 sequence (DNA): TGTGCCAGCAGCCGGGGCGGGACGGCGCCTACTCGCTATGGCTACACCTTC.

CDR3 nucleotides: TGTGCCAGCAGCCCCGGGGGGCCAGGCCCTTATGGCTACACCTTC. Translated, it gives CASSPGGPGPYGYTF. The V call is TRBV6-5, the J call TRBJ1-2, with D possibly being TRBD1 (6 bases). CDR3 length: 15 residues. Germline loops: CDR1 MNHEY, CDR2 SVGAGI. Trimming shortened V by 6 bases and J by 5 bases, and 19 bases separated the two germline ends.

The chain couples TRBV5-1 to TRBJ2-7; the D gene could be TRBD1 or TRBD2 (5 bases each). Trimming took off 4 bases at V and 4 bases at J, with 15 bases between the two ends. The germline V gene has CDR1 SGHRS and CDR2 YFSETQ. This CDR3 comprises 14 residues. The CDR3 is CASSRGPGDYEQYF. The CDR3 nucleotides are TGCGCCAGCAGCAGGGGCCCCGGGGATTACGAGCAGTACTTC.

V and J are TRBV15 and TRBJ1-4, with D possibly matching TRBD1 (6 bases). The CDR3 length is 16 residues. The germline V and J ends were trimmed by 5 bases and 4 bases, with 17 bases remaining between them. Per germline, CDR1 LNHNV and CDR2 YYDKDF (reference sequence). CDR3: CATSVGATNDNEKLFF. CDR3 DNA sequence: TGTGCCACCAGCGTGGGGGCCACCAACGATAATGAAAAACTGTTTTTT. Combining the CDR3 with reference TRBV15 and TRBJ1-4 gives the whole variable domain DAMVIQNPRYQVTQFGKPVTLSCSQTLNHNVMYWYQQKSSQAPKLLFHYYDKDFNNEADTPDNFQSRRPNTSFCFLDIRSPGLGDTAMYLCATSVGATNDNEKLFFGSGTQLSVL.

CDR3 in DNA: TGTGCCAGCAGCCCAAACTTCGGCTCCTACGAGCAGTACTTC. It codes for CASSPNFGSYEQYF. V is TRBV7-2 and J is TRBJ2-7, with D unresolved. CDR3 length equals 14 residues. The germline V gene encodes CDR1 SGHTA and CDR2 FQGNSA. Trimming took 5 bases from V and 0 from J, leaving 11 bases between them.

Regarding this clone: The sample has other DNA sequences that encode this CDR3 too. The chain carries TRBV5-4 and TRBJ2-2; 10 bases map to TRBD1. Germline V gene sequence: CDR1 SGHNT, CDR2 YYREEE (reference sequence). The V segment lost 2 bases and the J segment 4 bases; nucleotides outside the gene matches: 5. The CDR3 extends over 16 amino acids. The CDR3 nucleotides read TGTGCCAGCAGCTTACGGACAGGGGGTGGCACCGGGGAGCTGTTTTTT. Amino acid sequence: CASSLRTGGGTGELFF.

V usage is TRBV6-1 and J usage is TRBJ2-1; D might be TRBD1 (5 bases). Germline assignment: CDR1 MNHNS and CDR2 SASEGT. The V gene lost 4 bases and the J gene lost 2 bases, with 12 bases spanning the gap. The CDR3 spans 15 residues. DNA of the CDR3: TGTGCCAGCAGTGCGGAAGGGGCTGCCTACAATGAGCAGTTCTTC. This sequence encodes CASSAEGAAYNEQFF.

The chain joins TRBV27 to TRBJ1-6; a weak D match, TRBD1 (5 bases). The CDR3 contains 21 residues. CDR1 and CDR2 (germline): MNHEY, SMNVEV (reference sequence). Trimming took off 6 bases at V and 0 bases at J, with 27 bases between the two ends. The CDR3 DNA is TGTGCCAGCAGAGGGGCATCCGGGACGGCGCAGTGGAGCTCCTATAATTCACCCCTCCACTTT. It encodes CASRGASGTAQWSSYNSPLHF.

The chain recombines TRBV5-1 with TRBJ1-4; the match to TRBD1 covers 12 bases. The CDR3 totals 18 residues. The trim removed 7 bases at V and 4 bases at J, leaving 14 bases unmatched. Per the germline V gene, CDR1 is SGHRS and CDR2 is YFSETQ. In nucleotides, the CDR3 is TGCGCCAGCCAGCAGAAGGGACAGGGGGCCTTTAGTAATGAAAAACTGTTTTTT. Translated: CASQQKGQGAFSNEKLFF.

In the case of this clone: Within the sample, other DNA sequences also encode this same CDR3. V and J are TRBV6-5 and TRBJ2-7; the match to TRBD2 covers 11 bases. Germline CDR1 reads MNHEY; CDR2 reads SVGAGI. CDR3 size: 15 residues. V dropped 4 bases and J dropped 2; count of bases not matched to a gene: 4. Written as DNA, the CDR3 is TGTGCCAGCAGTTCCGGGACTAGCGGACCCTACGAGCAGTACTTC. Amino acid sequence: CASSSGTSGPYEQYF.